This T cell receptor (beta chain) is drawn from a study of T cells in localized non-small cell lung cancer. Trimming removed 7 bases at V and 3 bases at J, with 7 bases between. There are 11 residues in the CDR3. Germline V gives CDR1 MDHEN, CDR2 SYDVKM. Assay: immunoSEQ multiplex PCR; the TCRdb copy retains only in-frame clones and omits some. The sample includes about 22,000 clones, about 88% of them seen just once. The V and J genes are TRBV28 and TRBJ2-7, with unresolved D. The material sequenced was PBMCs, taken before any cancer treatment. The receptor was derived from a man between 40 and 75 years old with stage II squamous cell lung carcinoma. CDR3 amino acids: CASISDYEQYF. In DNA, the CDR3 is TGTGCCAGCATCTCAGACTACGAGCAGTACTTC.